The 21 T cell receptor beta chains below all came from one sample that was sequenced in a study of blood T cell repertoires in COVID-19. Clones were sequenced by immunoSEQ multiplex PCR, and TCRdb holds only the in-frame ones, with some missing. The sample carries approximately 450,000 clones, 70% to 90% recorded once. The specimen was PBMCs or T cells enriched from blood (not recorded which). All receptors come from a young woman with acute COVID-19.

The genes are TRBV5-4 and TRBJ2-7, with TRBD2 matching over 8 bases. V dropped 3 bases and J dropped 2; count of bases not matched to a gene: 7. The CDR3 totals 15 residues. Per germline, CDR1 SGHNT and CDR2 YYREEE (reference sequence). This CDR3 reads CASSSNPSGPYEQYF. DNA of the CDR3: TGTGCCAGCAGCTCCAATCCTAGCGGGCCCTACGAGCAGTACTTC.

Details on this clone: Within the sample, other DNA sequences also encode this same CDR3. The chain carries TRBV18 and TRBJ1-5, with 7 nucleotides matching TRBD1. V was pared by 6 bases and J by 5 bases, with 4 bases of the junction left unmatched. The CDR3 length is 13 residues. The germline CDR1 and CDR2 sequences are KGHSH and LQKENI. Here the CDR3 reads CASSSTGDQPQHF. Written as DNA, the CDR3 is TGTGCCAGCTCCTCCACAGGGGATCAGCCCCAGCATTTT.

The rearrangement links TRBV4-2 to TRBJ1-2; TRBD1 is a possible D gene (5 bases). CDR1 and CDR2 (germline): LGHNA, YNFKEQ. V lost 0 bases and J 1 base, leaving 9 bases between the germline ends. This CDR3 spans 15 amino acids. CDR3 loop: CASSQELGVNYGYTF. As DNA, the CDR3 is TGTGCCAGCAGCCAAGAATTAGGGGTTAACTATGGCTACACCTTC.

As to this clone: A much larger clone sits a single nucleotide away, making a read error possible. CDR3 loop: CASSAGNTEAFF. The CDR3 DNA reads TGTGCCAGCAGTGCGGGGAACACTGAAGCTTTCTTT. The chain uses TRBV2 and TRBJ1-1; D is undetermined. CDR3 length: 12 residues. With 4 bases removed from V and 1 base from J, the gap between germline ends came to 4 bases. CDR1 and CDR2 from the germline V gene are SNHLY and FYNNEI.

The chain uses TRBV27 and TRBJ2-5, with 8 bases that match TRBD2. With 2 bases clipped from V and 2 bases from J, the junction kept 10 bases outside the gene matches. The CDR3 is 17 residues long. The germline gives CDR1 MNHEY, CDR2 SMNVEV (reference sequence). In DNA, the CDR3 is TGTGCCAGCAGTTTACCGGGACTAGTGGTTTTACAAGAGACCCAGTACTTC. It is translated as CASSLPGLVVLQETQYF.

The CDR3 is CASSSPKGVGAKNIQYF. CDR3 coding DNA: TGTGCCAGCAGTTCGCCAAAGGGAGTAGGGGCCAAAAACATTCAGTACTTC. The J gene is TRBJ2-4, the V gene TRBV28; the D gene is possibly TRBD2 (5 bases). V lost 4 bases and J lost 1, with 17 bases in between. CDR1 MDHEN and CDR2 SYDVKM come from the germline V gene. The CDR3 extends over 17 amino acids.

The V call is TRBV28, the J call TRBJ1-2; D gene unclear. The CDR3 totals 10 residues. The V end was cut by 6 bases, the J end by 6 bases, with 5 bases between. Germline CDR1 and CDR2: MDHEN and SYDVKM. The CDR3 DNA is TGTGCCAGCAGCCTTAATGGCTACACCTTC. It yields the protein CASSLNGYTF.

The V call is TRBV28, the J call TRBJ2-1; weak D call: TRBD2 (5 bases). The CDR3 covers 16 residues. Germline-derived CDR1 and CDR2 are MDHEN and SYDVKM. V was pared by 3 bases and J by 3 bases, with 15 bases between. The CDR3 DNA reads TGTGCCAGCAGTTTTAACGGGCTAGCAGTCTACAATGAGCAGTTCTTC. Its translation: CASSFNGLAVYNEQFF.

The chain carries TRBV18 and TRBJ2-4; 7 bases fit TRBD1. Germline CDR1 reads KGHSH; CDR2 reads LQKENI. The CDR3 loop spans 13 amino acids. The V segment lost 4 bases and the J segment 5 bases; nucleotides outside the gene matches: 2. The chain's CDR3 is CASSLGQQNIQYF. The CDR3 DNA sequence: TGTGCCAGCTCACTGGGACAGCAAAACATTCAGTACTTC. The full variable domain, its missing parts supplied by reference TRBV18 and TRBJ2-4, is NAGVMQNPRHLVRRRGQEARLRCSPMKGHSHVYWYRQLPEEGLKFMVYLQKENIIDESGMPKERFSAEFPKEGPSILRIQQVVRGDSAAYFCASSLGQQNIQYFGAGTRLSVL.

The chain employs TRBV3-1 (or the pseudogene TRBV3-2) and TRBJ1-4, with a weak D call TRBD1 (5 bases). CDR1 and CDR2 (germline): LGHDT, YNNKEL (reference sequence). CDR3 length: 19 residues. Trimming removed 3 bases from V and 7 bases from J, with 27 bases in between. Here the CDR3 DNA reads TGTGCCAGCAGCCACGTAATGGACATCCAAGAAACCGACGGTGAAAAACTGTTTTTT. Translation: CASSHVMDIQETDGEKLFF.

This chain connects TRBV7-2 to TRBJ2-7, with 9 bases that match TRBD2. V dropped 5 bases and J dropped 4; count of bases not matched to a gene: 12. The CDR3 covers 16 residues. The germline gives CDR1 SGHTA, CDR2 FQGNSA. CDR3 DNA: TGTGCCAGCAGCCTAAGGGTAGCGGGAGCTCTATACGAGCAGTACTTC. It is translated as CASSLRVAGALYEQYF.

With regard to this clone: The junction departs from the called germline gene at one end, perhaps through a read error. V is TRBV19 and J is TRBJ2-5, with D perhaps TRBD1 (6 bases). CDR3 size: 15 residues. CDR1 is LNHDA and CDR2 is SQIVND in the germline V gene (reference sequence). Here the CDR3 DNA reads TGTGCCAGCAGTACACAGGGAATAGTCCAAGAGACCCAGTACTTC. Protein product: CASSTQGIVQETQYF. The variable domain in full, completed from reference TRBV19 and TRBJ2-5, reads DGGITQSPKYLFRKEGQNVTLSCEQNLNHDAMYWYRQDPGQGLRLIYYSQIVNDFQKGDIAEGYSVSREKKESFPLTVTSAQKNPTAFYLCASSTQGIVQETQYFGPGTRLLVL.

The rearrangement links TRBV29-1 to TRBJ1-1; D not certain. This CDR3 is 12 amino acids long. Germline values: CDR1 SQVTM, CDR2 ANQGSEA. Between the trimmed V and J ends, which lost 8 bases and 1 base, there was a span of 11 bases. The CDR3, as DNA: TGCAGCATGTCAGGAGGGAACACTGAAGCTTTCTTT. This sequence encodes CSMSGGNTEAFF.

The rearrangement links TRBV5-6 to TRBJ2-1; 11 bases agree with TRBD2. The V segment lost 2 bases and the J segment 10 bases; nucleotides outside the gene matches: 8. The CDR3 totals 15 residues. Germline V gene data show CDR1 as SGHDT and CDR2 as YYEEEE. The CDR3 DNA reads TGTGCCAGCAGCTTCTCGCTAGCGGGGGGTTTGGAGCAGTTCTTC. It specifies CASSFSLAGGLEQFF.

The chain combines TRBV2 with TRBJ2-3, with TRBD2 matching 15 bases. Germline assignment: CDR1 SNHLY and CDR2 FYNNEI. The J segment lost 5 bases and the V segment lost 2 bases, leaving 2 bases of the junction unmatched. The length of the CDR3 is 16 residues. The CDR3 region is CASSERGLAGGDTQYF. CDR3 nucleotides: TGTGCCAGCAGTGAAAGGGGACTAGCGGGAGGAGATACGCAGTATTTT. Full variable domain (outside the CDR3, taken from reference TRBV2 and TRBJ2-3): EPEVTQTPSHQVTQMGQEVILRCVPISNHLYFYWYRQILGQKVEFLVSFYNNEISEKSEIFDDQFSVERPDGSNFTLKIRSTKLEDSAMYFCASSERGLAGGDTQYFGPGTRLTVL.

The chain uses TRBV4-1 and TRBJ2-7, with D tentatively TRBD2 (5 bases). The V end was cut by 2 bases, the J end by 4 bases, with 18 bases between. CDR1 and CDR2 from the germline V gene are MGHRA and YSYEKL. The CDR3 extends over 16 amino acids. Here the CDR3 reads CASSQTTVTRSYEQYF. The CDR3 bases are TGCGCCAGCAGCCAAACGACCGTCACTAGATCTTACGAGCAGTACTTC.

This clone has a single count. The J gene is TRBJ2-7, the V gene TRBV28, with 9 bases fitting TRBD1. This CDR3 is 15 amino acids long. Germline V gene data show CDR1 as MDHEN and CDR2 as SYDVKM. The V gene end was trimmed by 6 bases and the J gene end by 4 bases; junction bases not matched to a gene: 10. The CDR3 spells CASRNGQGIGYEQYF. CDR3 bases: TGTGCCAGCAGAAATGGACAGGGGATTGGATACGAGCAGTACTTC.

This clone is a singleton in its sample. The V and J genes are TRBV11-1 and TRBJ2-5; weak D call: TRBD2 (5 bases). The CDR3 runs to 15 residues. Germline CDR1 is SGHAT and CDR2 is FQDESV (reference sequence). Trimming removed 2 bases at V and 5 bases at J, with 15 bases between. The CDR3 DNA follows: TGTGCCAGCAGCTTACGGGAAAGTGACGGGGAGACCCAGTACTTC. Encoded protein: CASSLRESDGETQYF.

This clone appeared a few times. The CDR3 region is CASRATGSGSPLHF. The CDR3 nucleotides read TGTGCCAGCAGGGCAACAGGGTCGGGGTCACCCCTCCACTTT. J is TRBJ1-6 and V is TRBV2; D possibly corresponds to TRBD1 (6 bases). The germline gives CDR1 SNHLY, CDR2 FYNNEI. The germline V and J ends were trimmed by 6 bases and 10 bases, with 16 bases remaining between them. The CDR3 has 14 amino acids.

The rearrangement links TRBV9 to TRBJ1-2; TRBD1 is a possible D gene (5 bases). V dropped 0 bases and J dropped 8 bases, with 17 bases sitting between them. The CDR3 length is 15 residues. From germline, CDR1 is SGDLS and CDR2 YYNGEE. The chain's CDR3 is CASSVDRGWMGGYTF. CDR3 in DNA: TGTGCCAGCAGCGTAGATAGGGGCTGGATGGGAGGCTACACCTTC.

The chain uses TRBV2 and TRBJ2-3; TRBD1 matches 7 bases. The CDR3 spans 12 residues. With V trimmed by 6 bases and J by 3 bases, 0 bases remained unmatched. Per the germline V gene, CDR1 is SNHLY and CDR2 is FYNNEI. CDR3 in amino acids: CASRTGTDTQYF. The CDR3 bases are TGTGCCAGCAGGACAGGGACAGATACGCAGTATTTT.